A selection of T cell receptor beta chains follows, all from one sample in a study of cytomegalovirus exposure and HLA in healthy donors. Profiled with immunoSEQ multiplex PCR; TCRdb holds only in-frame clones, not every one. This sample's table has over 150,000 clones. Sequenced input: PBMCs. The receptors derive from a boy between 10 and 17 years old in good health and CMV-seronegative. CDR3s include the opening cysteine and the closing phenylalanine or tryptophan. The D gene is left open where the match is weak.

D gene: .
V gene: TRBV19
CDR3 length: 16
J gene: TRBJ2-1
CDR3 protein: CASSMVERGGYNEQFF
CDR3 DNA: TGTGCCAGTAGTATGGTTGAACGGGGTGGCTACAATGAGCAGTTCTTC

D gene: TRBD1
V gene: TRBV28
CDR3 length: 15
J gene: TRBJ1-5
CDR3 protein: CASTSGTGEVQPQHF
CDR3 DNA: TGTGCCAGCACGTCTGGGACAGGGGAGGTTCAGCCCCAGCATTTT

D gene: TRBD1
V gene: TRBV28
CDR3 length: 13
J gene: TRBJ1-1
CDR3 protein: CASSLRTGAGGFF
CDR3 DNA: TGTGCCAGCAGTTTACGGACAGGCGCTGGAGGTTTCTTT

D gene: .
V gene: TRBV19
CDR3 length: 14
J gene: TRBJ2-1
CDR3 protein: CASARGLSYNEQFF
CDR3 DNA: TGTGCCAGTGCTCGGGGACTTTCCTACAATGAGCAGTTCTTC

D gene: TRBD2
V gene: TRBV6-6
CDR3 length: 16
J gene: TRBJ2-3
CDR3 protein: CASSPPTSGGLGTQYF
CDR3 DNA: TGTGCCAGCAGTCCCCCGACTAGCGGGGGCCTCGGGACGCAGTATTTT

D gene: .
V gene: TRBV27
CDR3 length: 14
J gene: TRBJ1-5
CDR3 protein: CASSLRGYNQPQHF
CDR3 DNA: TGTGCCAGCAGTTTACGGGGTTACAATCAGCCCCAGCATTTT

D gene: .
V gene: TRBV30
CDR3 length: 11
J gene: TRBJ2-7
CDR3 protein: CAWNLSGEQYF
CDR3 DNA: TGTGCCTGGAATCTTTCAGGGGAGCAGTACTTC

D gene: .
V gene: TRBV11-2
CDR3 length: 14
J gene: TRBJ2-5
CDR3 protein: CASSSQGFRETQYF
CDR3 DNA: TGTGCCAGCAGCTCACAGGGTTTTCGAGAGACCCAGTACTTC

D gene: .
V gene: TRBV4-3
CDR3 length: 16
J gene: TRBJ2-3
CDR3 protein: CASSQARGRSTDTQYF
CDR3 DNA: TGCGCCAGCAGCCAAGCAAGGGGCAGAAGCACAGATACGCAGTATTTT

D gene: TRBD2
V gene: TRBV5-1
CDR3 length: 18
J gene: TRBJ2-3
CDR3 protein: CASSLGLAGGFTTDTQYF
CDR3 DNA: TGCGCCAGCAGCTTGGGGCTAGCGGGGGGGTTTACCACAGATACGCAGTATTTT

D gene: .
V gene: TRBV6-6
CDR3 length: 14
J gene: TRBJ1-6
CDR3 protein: CASSLSRVNSPLHF
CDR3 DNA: TGTGCCAGCAGTCTCTCGAGGGTCAATTCACCCCTCCACTTT

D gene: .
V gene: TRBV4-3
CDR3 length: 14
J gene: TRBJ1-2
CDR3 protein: CASSQDRAGDGYTF
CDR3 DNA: TGCGCCAGCAGCCAAGATCGGGCAGGGGATGGCTACACCTTC

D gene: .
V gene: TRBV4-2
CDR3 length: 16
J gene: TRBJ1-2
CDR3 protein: CASSQAAGTERSGYTF
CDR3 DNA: TGTGCCAGCAGCCAAGCGGCGGGGACCGAGAGGTCCGGCTACACCTTC

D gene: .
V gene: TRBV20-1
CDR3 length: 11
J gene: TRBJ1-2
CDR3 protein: CSAKLTIGYTF
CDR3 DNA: TGCAGTGCTAAATTGACAATTGGCTACACCTTC

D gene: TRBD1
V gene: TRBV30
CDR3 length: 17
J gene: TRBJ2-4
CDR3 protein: CAWSAPGTGDSKNIQYF
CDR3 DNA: TGTGCCTGGAGTGCCCCCGGGACAGGGGATAGCAAAAACATTCAGTACTTC

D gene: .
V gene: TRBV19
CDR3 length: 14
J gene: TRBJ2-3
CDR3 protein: CATSTSGGSDTQYF
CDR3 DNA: TGTGCCACTTCGACCAGCGGAGGGTCAGATACGCAGTATTTT